This passage covers 2 T cell receptor beta chains from one sample sequenced in a study of shared clonotypes between healthy human individuals. Assay used: immunoSEQ multiplex PCR; TCRdb lists only in-frame clones, some missing. The sample gives over 1.4 million clones, roughly 96% of which show up once; about 1.2% is in the top ten. The specimen sequenced was naive CD4+ T cells sorted from blood. The subset is: CD45RA+ positively selected. These receptors were obtained from a man aged 25-45 years in good health.

This clone has only one observation. The rearrangement links TRBV2 to TRBJ1-3, with D perhaps TRBD1 (6 bases). From germline, CDR1 is SNHLY and CDR2 FYNNEI. The CDR3 runs to 16 residues. V was pared by 5 bases and J by 5 bases, with 19 bases between. CDR3 sequence reads: CASSLLVGAGRNTIYF. The CDR3 DNA follows: TGTGCCAGCAGTCTCCTAGTGGGGGCAGGGAGAAACACCATATATTTT.

In DNA form, the CDR3 reads TGTGCCAGCAGACCTAAAACAGGGGGCCTGGACATTCAGTACTTC. Translated, it gives CASRPKTGGLDIQYF. V is TRBV6-6 and J is TRBJ2-4; 9 positions match TRBD1. V trimming: 6 bases; J trimming: 8 bases; junction bases outside the gene matches: 11. CDR1 is MNHNY, CDR2 SVGAGI, per germline (reference sequence). The CDR3 sequence is 15 residues long.